These 2 T cell receptor beta chains were sequenced from one sample in a study of siplizumab effects on memory and regulatory T cells. Sequencing used immunoSEQ multiplex PCR; TCRdb keeps in-frame clones, though not all of them. The repertoire holds 85,000 to 130,000 clones, 92% seen once, with around 0.7% in the top ten. Source material: Tregs sorted from blood. These receptors were taken from a human donor in good health.

The chain carries TRBV11-2 and TRBJ2-5, with D possibly being TRBD1 (6 bases). V dropped 10 bases and J dropped 2 bases, with 17 bases sitting between them. The V gene's germline CDR1 is SGHAT and CDR2 FQNNGV. The CDR3 sequence is 14 residues long. The CDR3 protein is CATPPNRVQETQYF. DNA for the CDR3: TGTGCCACCCCCCCAAACAGGGTACAAGAGACCCAGTACTTC.

The chain couples TRBV19 to TRBJ2-2; no definite D call. V gave up 4 bases and J gave up 6 bases, with 15 bases separating them. Per germline, CDR1 LNHDA and CDR2 SQIVND (reference sequence). The CDR3 totals 15 residues. The CDR3: CASSTTGPFPGELFF. In nucleotides, the CDR3 is TGTGCCAGTAGTACCACCGGGCCGTTCCCCGGGGAGCTGTTTTTT.